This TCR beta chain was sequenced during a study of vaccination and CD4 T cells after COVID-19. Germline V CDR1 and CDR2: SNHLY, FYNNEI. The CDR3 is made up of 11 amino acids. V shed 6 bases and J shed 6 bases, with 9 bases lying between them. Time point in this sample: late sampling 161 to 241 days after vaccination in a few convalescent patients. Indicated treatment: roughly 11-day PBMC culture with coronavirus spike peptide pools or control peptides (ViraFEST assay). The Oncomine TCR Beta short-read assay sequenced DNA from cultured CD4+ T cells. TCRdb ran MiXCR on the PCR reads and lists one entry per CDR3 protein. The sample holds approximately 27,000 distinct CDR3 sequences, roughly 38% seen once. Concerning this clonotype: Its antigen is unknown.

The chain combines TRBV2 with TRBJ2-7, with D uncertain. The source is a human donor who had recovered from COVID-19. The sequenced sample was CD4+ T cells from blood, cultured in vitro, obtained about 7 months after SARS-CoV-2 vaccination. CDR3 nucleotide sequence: TGTGCCAGCAGCCTTGTCTCCGAGCAGTACTTC. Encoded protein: CASSLVSEQYF. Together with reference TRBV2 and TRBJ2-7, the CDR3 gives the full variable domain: EPEVTQTPSHQVTQMGQEVILRCVPISNHLYFYWYRQILGQKVEFLVSFYNNEISEKSEIFDDQFSVERPDGSNFTLKIRSTKLEDSAMYFCASSLVSEQYFGPGTRLTVT.